This TCR beta chain is drawn from a study of blood T cell repertoires in COVID-19. The wider study: Acute and convalescent COVID-19 samples came from the United States, Italy and Spain. Sources were T cells, B-cell-depleted T cells, or PBMCs; the material itself was cDNA or gDNA.

Trimming left V 5 bases short and J 0 bases short, with 21 bases between. The CDR3 sequence is 18 residues long. Germline-derived CDR1 and CDR2 are SGHNT and YYREEE (reference sequence). As processed by the authors: Estimated nucleated cell counts came from reference gene primer amplification. The table came from immunoSEQ multiplex PCR; TCRdb's copy has only in-frame clones and leaves some out. V, J and clone size are those of that table, while D and trimming were read from the DNA. Of fewer than 250,000 clones listed, more than 70% are singletons. This chain connects TRBV5-4 to TRBJ2-4; possible D gene TRBD2, 6 bases. Material: peripheral blood. The source is a woman aged 40 to 50 who had recovered from COVID-19. CDR3 loop: CASSQGGSSSLAKNIQYF. The CDR3 DNA follows: TGTGCCAGCAGTCAAGGAGGGTCCTCATCTCTAGCCAAAAACATTCAGTACTTC.